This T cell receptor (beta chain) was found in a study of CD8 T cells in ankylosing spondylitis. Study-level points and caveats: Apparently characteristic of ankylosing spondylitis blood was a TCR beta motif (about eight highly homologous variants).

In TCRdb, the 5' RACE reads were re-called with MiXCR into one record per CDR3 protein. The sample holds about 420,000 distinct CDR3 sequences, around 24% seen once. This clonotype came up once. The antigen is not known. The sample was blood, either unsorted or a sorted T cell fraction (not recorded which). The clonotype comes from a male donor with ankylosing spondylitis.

CDR3 in amino acids: CASGRGGPGGQFF. The CDR3 DNA reads TGTGCTAGTGGTCGCGGGGGGCCCGGTGGGCAGTTCTTC. The chain carries TRBV12-5 and TRBJ2-1; 8 bases are a match to TRBD2. Germline-derived CDR1 and CDR2 are LGHNT and FRNRAP. The CDR3 consists of 13 residues. The ends lost 5 bases at V and 12 bases at J; junction bases unmatched: 9.